This is a list of T cell receptor beta chains from one sample in a study of T-cell memory formation after mild COVID-19. TCRdb reprocessed the 5' RACE reads via MiXCR and lists one record per CDR3 protein. The sample has a few hundred thousand distinct CDR3 sequences, roughly 15% seen once. Sequencing was done on a sample of PBMCs or a T cell subset sorted from them (not recorded which). The receptors were gathered from a young man who had mild COVID-19 (a few samples of this study predate the infection). Cell type and time point are not known. Each CDR3 is given with its conserved first and last residue. A D gene is named only where the DNA matches it firmly. The size entry is marked missing in some rows and otherwise reads once, few, many or a size class.

D	size	V	J	CDR3	DNA
-	-	TRBV4-1	TRBJ2-1	CASSQAEGSPPGDEQFF	TGCGCCAGCAGCCAAGCGGAGGGTTCACCTCCGGGGGATGAGCAGTTCTTC
TRBD1	few	TRBV6-2/TRBV6-3	TRBJ1-2	CASIHPGTGDGYTF	TGTGCCAGCATTCACCCCGGGACAGGGGACGGCTACACCTTC
-	few	TRBV6-2/TRBV6-3	TRBJ1-2	CASSDTIYGYTF	TGTGCCAGCAGTGACACCATATATGGCTACACCTTC
-	few	TRBV20-1	TRBJ1-2	CSARGGTSPTGGYTF	TGCAGTGCTAGAGGTGGGACATCACCGACGGGTGGCTACACCTTC
-	-	TRBV7-8	TRBJ2-4	CASSLNPGNIQYF	TGTGCCAGCAGCTTAAACCCAGGGAACATTCAGTACTTC
-	many	TRBV7-9	TRBJ2-1	CASSLRRGGAYNEQFF	TGTGCCAGCAGCTTACGGCGTGGGGGGGCATACAATGAGCAGTTCTTC
-	-	TRBV20-1	TRBJ2-5	CSARRPQETQYF	TGCAGTGCCCGACGGCCCCAAGAGACCCAGTACTTC
-	-	TRBV19	TRBJ2-3	CATVQAGGTDTQYF	TGTGCCACCGTACAAGCGGGTGGCACAGATACGCAGTATTTT
-	few	TRBV29-1	TRBJ1-4	CSVGITFKDEKLFF	TGCAGCGTCGGAATCACCTTCAAAGATGAAAAACTGTTTTTT
-	few	TRBV7-2	TRBJ2-7	CASSPGRAYEQYF	TGTGCCAGCAGCCCGGGGCGGGCCTACGAGCAGTACTTC
-	-	TRBV6-2/TRBV6-3	TRBJ1-2	CASSYPGPNYGYTF	TGTGCCAGCAGTTACCCCGGCCCAAACTATGGCTACACCTTC
-	-	TRBV6-2/TRBV6-3	TRBJ2-1	CASSYGGSNNEQFF	TGTGCCAGCAGTTACGGCGGCAGCAACAATGAGCAGTTCTTC
-	-	TRBV7-2	TRBJ2-1	CASSPQGGNEQFF	TGTGCCAGCAGCCCCCAAGGAGGGAATGAGCAGTTCTTC
TRBD1	-	TRBV7-9	TRBJ1-2	CASSGQGRGYTF	TGTGCCAGCAGCGGACAGGGCCGGGGCTACACCTTC
-	few	TRBV30	TRBJ2-2	CACHWGTLNTGELFF	TGTGCCTGCCATTGGGGGACATTGAACACCGGGGAGCTGTTTTTT
TRBD1	few	TRBV12-3/TRBV12-4	TRBJ2-2	CASSPGQGSGELFF	TGTGCCAGCAGTCCCGGACAGGGGTCCGGGGAGCTGTTTTTT
TRBD2	many	TRBV6-5	TRBJ2-3	CASSYWEGPTDTQYF	TGTGCCAGCAGTTACTGGGAGGGCCCCACAGATACGCAGTATTTT
-	few	TRBV20-1	TRBJ2-7	CSAVPTGLSGQYF	TGCAGTGCTGTCCCCACAGGCCTATCGGGGCAGTACTTC
TRBD1	-	TRBV7-8	TRBJ1-1	CASSQGSARGAFF	TGTGCCAGCTCACAGGGGTCCGCCAGGGGAGCTTTCTTT
-	-	TRBV7-8	TRBJ1-1	CASSPLVWDEAFF	TGTGCCAGCAGCCCCTTGGTGTGGGATGAAGCTTTCTTT
-	-	TRBV7-9	TRBJ1-1	CASSYYDGAFF	TGTGCCAGCAGCTACTACGATGGGGCTTTCTTT
-	few	TRBV19	TRBJ2-2	CASIHGNTGELFF	TGTGCCAGTATCCATGGGAACACCGGGGAGCTGTTTTTT
TRBD1	-	TRBV20-1	TRBJ2-5	CSNRTGDQETQYF	TGCAGTAACAGGACAGGGGACCAAGAGACCCAGTACTTC
TRBD1	few	TRBV25-1	TRBJ1-2	CASSGDRAYGYTF	TGTGCCAGCAGCGGGGACAGGGCCTATGGCTACACCTTC
-	-	TRBV12-3/TRBV12-4	TRBJ1-4	CASSQTRQGTNEKLFF	TGTGCCAGCAGCCAGACGAGGCAGGGAACTAATGAAAAACTGTTTTTT
-	few	TRBV7-3	TRBJ1-1	CASSLGTSGGTEAFF	TGTGCCAGCAGCTTAGGCACTTCCGGGGGAACTGAAGCTTTCTTT
TRBD1	few	TRBV5-6	TRBJ1-1	CASSRFRTGEPEAFF	TGTGCCAGCAGCAGATTCCGGACAGGAGAGCCTGAAGCTTTCTTT
-	few	TRBV9	TRBJ2-7	CASSQGGTVSYEQYF	TGTGCCAGCAGCCAAGGGGGGACAGTTTCCTACGAGCAGTACTTC
TRBD1	-	TRBV20-1	TRBJ1-1	CSARQGDTEAFF	TGCAGTGCTAGGCAGGGGGACACTGAAGCTTTCTTT
-	-	TRBV4-1	TRBJ1-2	CASSQKRPEDYGYTF	TGCGCCAGCAGCCAAAAACGTCCCGAAGACTATGGCTACACCTTC
-	few	TRBV3-2	TRBJ1-1	CASRPSFIEPRNTEAFF	TGTGCCAGCAGACCATCCTTCATCGAGCCCAGGAACACTGAAGCTTTCTTT
-	few	TRBV7-9	TRBJ1-3	CASSSLVSGNTIYF	TGTGCCAGCAGCTCGTTGGTCTCTGGAAACACCATATATTTT
-	-	TRBV10-3	TRBJ1-3	CAIEGFGNTIYF	TGTGCCATCGAAGGGTTTGGAAACACCATATATTTT
-	-	TRBV24-1	TRBJ2-2	CATSDSDTPGELFF	TGTGCCACCAGTGACTCAGATACACCGGGGGAGCTGTTTTTT
-	few	TRBV28	TRBJ1-6	CASNPVGSYNSPLHF	TGTGCCAGCAACCCGGTAGGCTCCTATAATTCACCCCTCCACTTT
-	-	TRBV12-3/TRBV12-4	TRBJ2-5	CASSLVLVETQYF	TGTGCCAGCAGTTTAGTGCTAGTAGAGACCCAGTACTTC
-	few	TRBV28	TRBJ1-2	CASRQDGGYTF	TGTGCCAGCAGGCAGGACGGTGGCTACACCTTC
TRBD2	many	TRBV20-1	TRBJ2-4	CSARVIAGGPTKNIQYF	TGCAGTGCTAGAGTAATAGCGGGGGGGCCTACCAAAAACATTCAGTACTTC
-	-	TRBV10-3	TRBJ2-6	CAIRPGTGANVLTF	TGTGCCATCAGGCCAGGGACTGGGGCCAACGTCCTGACTTTC
-	-	TRBV5-1	TRBJ1-6	CASSFNTGSSYNSPLHF	TGCGCCAGCAGCTTCAACACAGGGAGCTCCTATAATTCACCCCTCCACTTT
-	-	TRBV7-2	TRBJ1-6	CASSREGVQYGTPLHF	TGTGCCAGCAGCAGAGAGGGGGTGCAGTATGGAACACCCCTCCACTTT
-	few	TRBV7-3	TRBJ2-5	CASSPDPAGTQYF	TGTGCCAGCAGCCCTGACCCCGCAGGGACCCAGTACTTC
TRBD1	-	TRBV6-5	TRBJ1-5	CASSITGDQPQHF	TGTGCCAGCAGCATAACAGGGGATCAGCCCCAGCATTTT
TRBD1	few	TRBV25-1	TRBJ1-6	CATGQGAYSPLHF	TGTGCCACCGGACAGGGGGCGTATTCACCCCTCCACTTT
TRBD1	-	TRBV6-5	TRBJ1-5	CATADRDGQPQHF	TGTGCCACGGCGGACAGGGATGGTCAGCCCCAGCATTTT
TRBD2	-	TRBV7-3	TRBJ2-3	CASSSGLADGTDTQYF	TGTGCCAGCAGCTCTGGACTAGCCGATGGCACAGATACGCAGTATTTT
-	-	TRBV7-6	TRBJ1-6	CASSLGQISPLHF	TGTGCCAGCAGCCTAGGACAGATTTCACCCCTCCACTTT
-	-	TRBV5-1	TRBJ2-7	CASSLITGSYEQYF	TGCGCCAGCAGCTTGATAACAGGATCCTACGAGCAGTACTTC
-	-	TRBV20-1	TRBJ1-1	CSAQGPQNTEAFF	TGCAGTGCCCAGGGACCTCAGAACACTGAAGCTTTCTTT
TRBD1	few	TRBV12-5	TRBJ1-1	CASGTPGTGGPEAFF	TGTGCTAGTGGTACCCCCGGGACAGGGGGACCTGAAGCTTTCTTT
TRBD2	few	TRBV4-1	TRBJ2-3	CASSQDPAGGTDTQYF	TGCGCCAGCAGCCAAGATCCAGCGGGGGGCACAGATACGCAGTATTTT